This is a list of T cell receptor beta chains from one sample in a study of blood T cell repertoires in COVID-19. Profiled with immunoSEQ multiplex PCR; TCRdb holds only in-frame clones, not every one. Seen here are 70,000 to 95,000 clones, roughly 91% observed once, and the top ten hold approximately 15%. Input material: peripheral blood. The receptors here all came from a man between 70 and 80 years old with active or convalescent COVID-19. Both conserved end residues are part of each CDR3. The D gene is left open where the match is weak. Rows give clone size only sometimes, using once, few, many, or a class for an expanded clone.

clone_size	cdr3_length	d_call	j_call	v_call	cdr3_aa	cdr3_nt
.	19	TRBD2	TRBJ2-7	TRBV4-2	CASSQGSTSTSATSYEQYF	TGTGCCAGCAGCCAAGGGAGTACCTCGACTAGCGCTACCTCCTACGAGCAGTACTTC
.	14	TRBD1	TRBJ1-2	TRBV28	CASRTNRGNYGYTF	TGTGCCAGCAGAACTAACAGGGGAAACTATGGCTACACCTTC
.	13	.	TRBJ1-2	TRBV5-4	CASSLDRDYGYTF	TGTGCCAGCAGCTTGGACAGAGACTATGGCTACACCTTC
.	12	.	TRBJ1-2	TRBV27	CASSLRGFGYTF	TGTGCCAGCAGTTTACGGGGGTTTGGCTACACCTTC
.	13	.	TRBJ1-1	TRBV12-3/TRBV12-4	CASSIQENTEAFF	TGTGCCAGCAGTATTCAGGAGAACACTGAAGCTTTCTTT
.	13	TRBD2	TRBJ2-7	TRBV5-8	CASTSWGGDEQYF	TGTGCCAGCACCTCCTGGGGAGGGGACGAGCAGTACTTC
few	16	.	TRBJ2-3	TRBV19	CASSPISGTWTDTQYF	TGTGCCAGTAGTCCAATATCCGGTACGTGGACAGATACGCAGTATTTT
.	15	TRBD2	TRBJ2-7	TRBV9	CASSAGLAGGGEQYF	TGTGCCAGCAGCGCGGGACTAGCGGGAGGAGGCGAGCAGTACTTC
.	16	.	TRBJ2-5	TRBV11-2	CASSLALAPRQETQYF	TGTGCCAGCAGCTTAGCCCTAGCGCCAAGACAAGAGACCCAGTACTTC
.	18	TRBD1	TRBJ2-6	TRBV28	CASSPWTGANSGANVLTF	TGTGCCAGCAGTCCCTGGACAGGGGCCAACTCTGGGGCCAACGTCCTGACTTTC
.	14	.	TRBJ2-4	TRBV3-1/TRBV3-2	CASSQARGANIQYF	TGTGCCAGCAGCCAAGCCAGGGGTGCGAACATTCAGTACTTC
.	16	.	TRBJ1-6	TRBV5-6	CASSSGGVAYNSPLHF	TGTGCCAGCAGCTCTGGAGGGGTTGCCTATAATTCACCCCTCCACTTT
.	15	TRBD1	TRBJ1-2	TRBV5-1	CASSPRTGYGYGYTF	TGCGCCAGCAGCCCACGGACAGGGTATGGCTATGGCTACACCTTC
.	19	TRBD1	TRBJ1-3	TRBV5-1	CASSLTLGQGKFSGNTIYF	TGCGCCAGCAGCTTGACACTCGGACAGGGCAAATTCTCTGGAAACACCATATATTTT
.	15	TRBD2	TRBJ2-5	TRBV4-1	CASSPQTSARETQYF	TGCGCCAGCAGCCCACAGACTAGCGCGAGGGAGACCCAGTACTTC
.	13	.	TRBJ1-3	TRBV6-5	CASSQVSGNTIYF	TGTGCCAGCTCCCAGGTCTCTGGAAACACCATATATTTT
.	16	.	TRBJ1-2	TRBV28	CASSLPSSRADYGYTF	TGTGCCAGCAGTCTCCCTTCATCCAGGGCTGACTATGGCTACACCTTC
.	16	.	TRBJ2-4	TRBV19	CASSLGGQGAKNIQYF	TGTGCCAGTAGTCTAGGGGGTCAGGGGGCCAAAAACATTCAGTACTTC
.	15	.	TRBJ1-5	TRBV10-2	CASSESRMGNQPQHF	TGCGCCAGCAGTGAGTCGAGAATGGGCAATCAGCCCCAGCATTTT
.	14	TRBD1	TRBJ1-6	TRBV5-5	CASSRTGGDSPLHF	TGTGCCAGCAGCAGGACAGGGGGAGATTCACCCCTCCACTTT
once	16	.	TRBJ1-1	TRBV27	CASSSGKLTTGAEAFF	TGTGCCAGCAGTTCTGGGAAGTTGACTACGGGAGCTGAAGCTTTCTTT
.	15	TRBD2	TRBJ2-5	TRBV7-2	CASSLGGRAGWTQYF	TGTGCCAGCAGCTTAGGCGGGAGGGCCGGGTGGACCCAGTACTTC
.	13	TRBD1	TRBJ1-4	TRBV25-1	CASSANNRGKLFF	TGTGCCAGCAGTGCGAATAACAGGGGAAAACTGTTTTTT
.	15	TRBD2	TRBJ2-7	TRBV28	CASSPGGGSPYEQYF	TGTGCCAGCAGCCCGGGCGGCGGGAGCCCATACGAGCAGTACTTC
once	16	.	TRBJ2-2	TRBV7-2	CASSLEGTTNTGELFF	TGTGCCAGCAGCTTAGAGGGGACAACGAACACCGGGGAGCTGTTTTTT
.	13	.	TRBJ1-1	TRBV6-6	CASSYPPGTEAFF	TGTGCCAGCAGTTACCCCCCAGGCACTGAAGCTTTCTTT
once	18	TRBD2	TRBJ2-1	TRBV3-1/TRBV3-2	CASSQGTSGLSSYNEQFF	TGTGCCAGCAGCCAAGGGACTAGCGGGCTCAGCTCCTACAATGAGCAGTTCTTC
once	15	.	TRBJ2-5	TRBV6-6	CASSYGQGLLETQYF	TGTGCCAGCAGTTACGGGCAGGGACTCCTTGAGACCCAGTACTTC
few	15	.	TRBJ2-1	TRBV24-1	CATSDSLSSYNEQFF	TGTGCCACCAGTGACTCACTATCCTCCTACAATGAGCAGTTCTTC
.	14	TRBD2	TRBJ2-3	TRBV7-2	CASSSGGSADTQYF	TGTGCCAGCTCTTCCGGCGGGAGCGCAGATACGCAGTATTTT
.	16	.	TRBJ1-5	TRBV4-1	CASSQDAGGGNQPQHF	TGCGCCAGCAGCCAAGATGCAGGAGGTGGCAATCAGCCCCAGCATTTT
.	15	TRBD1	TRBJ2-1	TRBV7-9	CASSLRQGLENEQFF	TGTGCCAGCAGCTTACGACAGGGGCTCGAAAATGAGCAGTTCTTC
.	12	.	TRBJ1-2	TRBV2	CASSETAYGYTF	TGTGCCAGCAGTGAGACAGCCTATGGCTACACCTTC
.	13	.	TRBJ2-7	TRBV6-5	CASSYSYSYEQYF	TGTGCCAGCAGTTACTCCTACTCCTACGAGCAGTACTTC
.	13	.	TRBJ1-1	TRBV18	CASSLDGDTEAFF	TGTGCCAGCTCACTCGACGGAGACACTGAAGCTTTCTTT
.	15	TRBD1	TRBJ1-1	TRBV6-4	CASSRAGGEGERAFF	TGTGCCAGCAGTCGGGCAGGGGGCGAAGGGGAAAGAGCTTTCTTT
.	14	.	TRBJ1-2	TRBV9	CASSGGTGHYGYTF	TGTGCCAGCAGCGGCGGGACGGGACACTATGGCTACACCTTC
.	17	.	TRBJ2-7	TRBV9	CASSVSGMEERSYEQYF	TGTGCCAGCAGCGTAAGTGGTATGGAAGAGCGGTCCTACGAGCAGTACTTC
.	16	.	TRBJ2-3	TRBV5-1	CASSLLGTPSTDTQYF	TGCGCCAGCAGCTTGTTGGGGACTCCTAGCACAGATACGCAGTATTTT
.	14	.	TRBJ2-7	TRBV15	CATSRDRGSEEQYF	TGTGCCACCAGCAGAGATCGGGGTTCGGAGGAGCAGTACTTC
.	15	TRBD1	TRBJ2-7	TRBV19	CASSMKQGNGYEQYF	TGTGCCAGTAGTATGAAACAGGGGAACGGCTACGAGCAGTACTTC
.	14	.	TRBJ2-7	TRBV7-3	CASSLGDSPYEQYF	TGTGCCAGCAGCCTCGGAGACAGCCCGTACGAGCAGTACTTC
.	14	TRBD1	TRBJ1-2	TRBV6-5	CASSPGGQDYGYTF	TGTGCCAGCAGTCCAGGAGGACAGGATTATGGCTACACCTTC
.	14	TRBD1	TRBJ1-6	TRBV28	CASSFTGVLSPLHF	TGTGCCAGCAGTTTTACAGGGGTGCTTTCACCCCTCCACTTT
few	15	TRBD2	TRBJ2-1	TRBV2	CARPRTSGSRDEQFF	TGTGCCAGACCAAGGACTAGCGGGAGTAGGGATGAGCAGTTCTTC
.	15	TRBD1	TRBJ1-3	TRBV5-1	CASSRTGTSGNTIYF	TGCGCCAGCAGCCGGACAGGGACCTCTGGAAACACCATATATTTT
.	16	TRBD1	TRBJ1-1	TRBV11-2	CASSPGQGLMNTEAFF	TGTGCCAGCAGCCCCGGACAGGGACTCATGAACACTGAAGCTTTCTTT
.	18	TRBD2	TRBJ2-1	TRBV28	CASSLPPRLAGDLREQFF	TGTGCCAGCAGCCTACCCCCAAGACTAGCGGGAGATCTACGGGAGCAGTTCTTC
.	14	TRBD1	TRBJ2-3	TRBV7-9	CASRQDRGTDTQYF	TGTGCCAGCCGACAGGACAGGGGAACAGATACGCAGTATTTT
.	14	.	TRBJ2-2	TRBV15	CATSVLRANGELFF	TGTGCCACCAGCGTTTTGAGGGCCAACGGGGAGCTGTTTTTT
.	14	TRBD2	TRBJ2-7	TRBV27	CASTWAGVIHEQYF	TGTGCCAGCACCTGGGCGGGAGTTATCCACGAGCAGTACTTC
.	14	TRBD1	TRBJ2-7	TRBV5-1	CASSTQGAGVEQYF	TGCGCCAGCAGTACACAGGGGGCGGGTGTCGAGCAGTACTTC
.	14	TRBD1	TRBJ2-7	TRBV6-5	CASRGTGTGYEQYF	TGTGCCAGCCGAGGGACAGGGACCGGCTACGAGCAGTACTTC
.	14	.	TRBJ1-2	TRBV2	CASSVEGVSYGYTF	TGTGCCAGCAGTGTTGAGGGGGTAAGCTATGGCTACACCTTC
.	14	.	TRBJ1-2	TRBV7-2	CASSTQGGSYGYTF	TGTGCCAGCAGCACACAGGGCGGCTCCTATGGCTACACCTTC
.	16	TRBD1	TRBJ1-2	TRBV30	CAWGPRLQGTNYGYTF	TGTGCCTGGGGGCCGCGACTACAGGGGACCAACTATGGCTACACCTTC
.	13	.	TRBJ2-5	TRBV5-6	CASSLGQEETQYF	TGTGCCAGCAGCTTGGGACAGGAAGAGACCCAGTACTTC
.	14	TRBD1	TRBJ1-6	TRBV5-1	CASSPGQNNSPLHF	TGCGCCAGCAGCCCGGGACAGAATAATTCACCCCTCCACTTT
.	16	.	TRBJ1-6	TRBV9	CASSVGQGDNNSPLHF	TGTGCCAGCAGCGTGGGGCAGGGCGACAATAATTCACCCCTCCACTTT
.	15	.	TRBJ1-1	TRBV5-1	CASSLSMAPGAEAFF	TGCGCCAGCAGCTTGAGTATGGCGCCCGGGGCTGAAGCTTTCTTT